The 22 T cell receptor beta chains below come from one sample, sequenced in a study of identifying expanded T cells in peripheral blood. The protocol was immunoSEQ multiplex PCR, while the TCRdb copy is restricted to in-frame clones and leaves out a portion. The table lists 84,000 or so clones, around 90% of them singletons. The specimen was blood. The receptors were gathered from a person between 18 and 75 years old in good health.

V is TRBV6-1 and J is TRBJ2-7, with 7 bases that match TRBD2. Germline CDR1 is MNHNS and CDR2 is SASEGT. CDR3 length equals 15 residues. V lost 1 base to trimming and J lost 5 bases; unmatched junction nucleotides: 8. CDR3 sequence: CASSEGGGRVDEQYF. The CDR3 DNA is TGTGCCAGCAGTGAAGGGGGGGGACGGGTAGACGAGCAGTACTTC.

This chain uses TRBV19 with TRBJ2-7, with D possibly being TRBD1 (6 bases). V was cut by 5 bases and J by 3 bases, with 14 bases left in between. This CDR3 has 14 residues. The germline CDR1 and CDR2 sequences are LNHDA and SQIVND (reference sequence). The CDR3 protein is CASSVRQADYEQYF. The CDR3 region has the DNA TGTGCCAGTAGTGTAAGACAGGCGGACTACGAGCAGTACTTC.

This clone was detected only once. The J gene is TRBJ1-2, the V gene TRBV4-2; D perhaps matches TRBD1 (5 bases). CDR1 and CDR2 (germline): LGHNA, YNFKEQ. V dropped 1 base and J dropped 0 bases, with 18 bases sitting between them. CDR3 length equals 18 residues. For the CDR3, the DNA is TGTGCCAGCAGCCAAGTGGGGCTGGGAGAGGCGGCTAACTATGGCTACACCTTC. This gives the protein CASSQVGLGEAANYGYTF.

The J gene is TRBJ1-2, the V gene TRBV11-3; D is unresolved. The germline gives CDR1 SGHNT, CDR2 YENEEA. Trimming left V 3 bases short and J 1 base short, with 12 bases between. The CDR3 length is 15 residues. The CDR3 loop reads CASSLDGRLNYGYTF. CDR3 in DNA: TGTGCCAGCAGCTTGGACGGGCGTCTTAACTATGGCTACACCTTC.

CDR3 loop: CASADRVASTGELFF. The CDR3 nucleotides are TGTGCCAGCGCCGACAGGGTTGCGTCCACCGGGGAGCTGTTTTTT. This chain links TRBV18 with TRBJ2-2, with 7 nucleotides matching TRBD1. Germline V lookup: CDR1 KGHSH, CDR2 LQKENI. CDR3 size: 15 residues. V gave up 8 bases and J gave up 4 bases; unmatched junction bases: 10.

The chain joins TRBV6-5 to TRBJ1-2; D possibly corresponds to TRBD1 (6 bases). The CDR3 is made up of 11 amino acids. Germline V gene sequence: CDR1 MNHEY, CDR2 SVGAGI. V gave up 8 bases and J gave up 5 bases, with 9 bases separating them. The CDR3 DNA follows: TGTGCCAGCGAAGGGGGATATGGCTACACCTTC. It codes for CASEGGYGYTF.

About this clone: The sample has other DNA sequences that encode this CDR3 too. The chain joins TRBV5-1 to TRBJ2-1; D uncertain. Germline V CDR1 and CDR2: SGHRS, YFSETQ. This CDR3 has 13 residues. The V end lost 0 bases, the J end lost 6 bases, and 7 bases lay between the germline ends. CDR3 sequence: CASSLGQVNEQFF. The CDR3, as DNA: TGCGCCAGCAGCTTGGGGCAGGTCAATGAGCAGTTCTTC.

This chain joins TRBV30 and TRBJ2-1; 8 nucleotides align to TRBD2. The V segment lost 3 bases and the J segment 9 bases; nucleotides outside the gene matches: 1. The germline CDR1 and CDR2 sequences are GTSNPN and SVGIG (reference sequence). The length of the CDR3 is 11 residues. CDR3 protein: CAWRAGGEQFF. In nucleotides, the CDR3 is TGTGCCTGGAGGGCGGGAGGTGAGCAGTTCTTC.

The chain joins TRBV14 to TRBJ1-1, with D hard to call. The V end lost 4 bases, the J end lost 4 bases, and 10 bases lay between the germline ends. The CDR3 is 13 amino acids. Germline CDR1 SGHDN, CDR2 FVKESK. The CDR3 DNA reads as TGTGCCAGCAGCCGGACGGAGGTCACTGAAGCTTTCTTT. Its translation: CASSRTEVTEAFF.

The V call is TRBV18, the J call TRBJ1-5; possibly TRBD1 for D (6 bases). Per the germline V gene, CDR1 is KGHSH and CDR2 is LQKENI. V was trimmed by 5 bases and J by 4 bases, leaving 9 bases between them. The CDR3 totals 13 residues. The CDR3 spells CASSTGRNQPQHF. In DNA, the CDR3 is TGTGCCAGCTCAACAGGGAGGAATCAGCCCCAGCATTTT.

As concerns this clone: Other DNA variants within this sample encode the same CDR3. The J gene is TRBJ1-1, the V gene TRBV30; no definite D call. The germline V gene encodes CDR1 GTSNPN and CDR2 SVGIG (reference sequence). Trimming removed 3 bases from V and 5 bases from J, with 4 bases in between. CDR3 length equals 10 residues. The CDR3 reads CAWRRTEAFF. The CDR3 DNA is TGTGCCTGGAGACGGACTGAAGCTTTCTTT. The entire variable domain, with the rest obtained from reference TRBV30 and TRBJ1-1, is as follows: SQTIHQWPATLVQPVGSPLSLECTVEGTSNPNLYWYRQAAGRGLQLLFYSVGIGQISSEVPQNLSASRPQDRQFILSSKKLLLSDSGFYLCAWRRTEAFFGQGTRLTVV.

The genes are TRBV7-6 and TRBJ2-2, with a possible D match to TRBD1 (6 bases). Per the germline V gene, CDR1 is SGHVS and CDR2 is FNYEAQ. The ends were cut back, 4 bases at V and 0 bases at J, with 24 bases in the middle. The CDR3 totals 20 residues. CDR3 amino acids: CASSSKPHGTSGPNTGELFF. CDR3 in DNA: TGTGCCAGCAGCTCAAAACCCCACGGGACATCGGGCCCGAACACCGGGGAGCTGTTTTTT.

This chain uses TRBV6-4 with TRBJ1-6; TRBD1 matches at 8 bases. The CDR3 is made up of 15 amino acids. From germline, CDR1 is MRHNA and CDR2 SNTAGT. V shed 5 bases and J 10 bases; nucleotides not matched to a gene: 10. The CDR3 coding sequence is TGTGCCAGCAGTTTACAAGGACAGGGCCAATCACCCCTCCACTTT. Translation: CASSLQGQGQSPLHF.

The chain has TRBV10-3 and TRBJ2-2, with TRBD2 matching over 11 bases. The germline V gene has CDR1 ENHRY and CDR2 SYGVKD. The CDR3 length is 20 residues. Trimming at V came to 3 bases and at J to 5 bases, leaving 17 bases not matched to a gene. CDR3 loop: CAISDQRGLADPLGTGELFF. The CDR3 nucleotides are TGTGCCATCAGTGACCAGAGGGGACTAGCGGACCCCCTGGGGACCGGGGAGCTGTTTTTT.

V and J are TRBV6-5 and TRBJ2-1, with 7 nucleotides matching TRBD1. The germline V gene encodes CDR1 MNHEY and CDR2 SVGAGI. This CDR3 comprises 13 residues. Unmatched junction bases numbered 7, after V lost 7 bases and J lost 7 bases. The CDR3 loop is CASKGGIWNEQFF. CDR3 DNA: TGTGCCAGCAAAGGGGGCATATGGAATGAGCAGTTCTTC.

In its sample, this clone was seen a few times. This sequence joins TRBV27 and TRBJ2-7; 12 bases agree with TRBD2. The CDR3 has 14 amino acids. Germline CDR1 reads MNHEY; CDR2 reads SMNVEV (reference sequence). Losses at the gene ends were 5 bases for V and 6 bases for J; bases not matched to a gene: 5. DNA of the CDR3: TGTGCCAGCAGTCCTAGCGGGAGGGCCATCGAGCAGTACTTC. This gives the protein CASSPSGRAIEQYF.

To note about this clone: Other DNA sequences in this specimen translate into the identical CDR3. V usage is TRBV5-1 and J usage is TRBJ1-2; D remains unclear. There are 12 residues in the CDR3. Germline V gene sequence: CDR1 SGHRS, CDR2 YFSETQ. The V end was cut by 0 bases, the J end by 6 bases, with 6 bases between. The CDR3 loop is CASSLAGDGYTF. Here the CDR3 DNA reads TGCGCCAGCAGCTTGGCCGGGGATGGCTACACCTTC.

The V call is TRBV29-1, the J call TRBJ2-1; a weak D match, TRBD2 (6 bases). The CDR3 spans 14 residues. Trimming removed 8 bases from V and 0 bases from J, with 14 bases in between. Germline CDR1 SQVTM, CDR2 ANQGSEA. CDR3 DNA: TGCAGCACCGGACGGGAGAACTCCTACAATGAGCAGTTCTTC. This codes for CSTGRENSYNEQFF.

The V call is TRBV4-1, the J call TRBJ2-3; D may be TRBD2 (6 bases). Germline values: CDR1 MGHRA, CDR2 YSYEKL. CDR3 size: 15 residues. Trimming left V 0 bases short and J 4 bases short, with 11 bases between. The chain's CDR3 is CASSQEVGGADTQYF. CDR3 coding DNA: TGCGCCAGCAGCCAAGAGGTGGGCGGGGCAGATACGCAGTATTTT.

This sequence joins TRBV18 and TRBJ2-6; perhaps TRBD1 as D (5 bases). CDR1 and CDR2 from the germline V gene are KGHSH and LQKENI. The CDR3 contains 17 residues. The V and J ends lost 5 bases and 5 bases respectively, with 19 bases between them. CDR3 nucleotides: TGTGCCAGCTCAGTGTCAGGGTTACAAAGTCGGGCCAACGTCCTGACTTTC. Its protein is CASSVSGLQSRANVLTF.

The chain employs TRBV2 and TRBJ1-2, with 8 bases matching TRBD1. This CDR3 is built from 15 residues. Losses at the gene ends were 9 bases for V and 7 bases for J; bases not matched to a gene: 16. Germline assignment: CDR1 SNHLY and CDR2 FYNNEI. The CDR3 nucleotides are TGTGCCAGGAAGCCGAAAGACAGGGGTTCGGGTGGCTACACCTTC. Translated: CARKPKDRGSGGYTF. Combining the CDR3 with reference TRBV2 and TRBJ1-2 gives the whole variable domain EPEVTQTPSHQVTQMGQEVILRCVPISNHLYFYWYRQILGQKVEFLVSFYNNEISEKSEIFDDQFSVERPDGSNFTLKIRSTKLEDSAMYFCARKPKDRGSGGYTFGSGTRLTVV.

Note on this clone: An end of the junction differs from the germline gene, which may be a read error. The chain employs TRBV7-9 and TRBJ1-1; D is uncertain. CDR3 length: 16 amino acids. Germline V gene lookup returns CDR1 SEHNR and CDR2 FQNEAQ (reference sequence). The CDR3 DNA follows: TGTGCCAGCAGCATAGAAACCGGGAAGTTGAACACGGAAGCTTTCTTT. It encodes CASSIETGKLNTEAFF. Supplemented by reference TRBV7-9 and TRBJ1-1, the full variable domain reads DTGVSQNPRHKITKRGQNVTFRCDPISEHNRLYWYRQTLGQGPEFLTYFQNEAQLEKSRLLSDRFSAERPKGSFSTLEIQRTEQGDSAMYLCASSIETGKLNTEAFFGQGTRLTVV.